Following are 2 T cell receptor beta chains from one sample sequenced in a study of shared clonotypes between healthy human individuals. Clones were read by immunoSEQ multiplex PCR, and TCRdb kept only the in-frame ones, dropping some. Counted here are some 360,000 clones, about 73% occurring once; the ten biggest clones make up more than 9%. The specimen was memory CD4+ T cells sorted from blood. Subset given: CD45RA-negative fraction. The receptors were gathered from a man in his thirties or forties in good health.

This sequence joins TRBV6-1 and TRBJ1-5; a possible D gene is TRBD1 (6 bases). The CDR3 sequence is 15 residues long. The germline V gene encodes CDR1 MNHNS and CDR2 SASEGT. V gave up 3 bases and J gave up 4 bases, with 13 bases separating them. CDR3 protein: CASSERGGGNQPQHF. For the CDR3, the DNA is TGTGCCAGCAGTGAGAGAGGGGGAGGGAATCAGCCCCAGCATTTT.

The V gene is TRBV10-1, the J gene TRBJ1-2; 12 bases fit TRBD1. V shed 5 bases and J 7 bases; nucleotides not matched to a gene: 11. Germline-derived CDR1 and CDR2 are WNHNN and SYGVQD (reference sequence). The CDR3 consists of 16 residues. The CDR3 bases are TGCGCCAGCAGTCCTTCGCCGGGACAGGGGGCGGGTGGCTACACCTTC. Translation: CASSPSPGQGAGGYTF.